Listed here are 23 T cell receptor beta chains from one sample, sequenced in a study of T cells in Graves' hyperthyroidism and ophthalmopathy. Amplified TCR beta CDR3 regions derived from RNA transcripts. HTBI primers drove first-round RT-PCR of the TCR CDR3. A single record per CDR3 protein comes from TCRdb applying MiXCR to the multiplex PCR reads. The table lists more than 300,000 distinct CDR3 sequences, roughly 20% of them singletons. Material: blood. These receptors all stem from a man aged 18 to 35 with Graves' ophthalmopathy.

V gene TRBV12-3 or TRBV12-4 combines with J gene TRBJ2-1; no firm D call. CDR3 length: 13 residues. Trimming left V 1 base short and J 6 bases short, with 7 bases between. In DNA form, the CDR3 reads TGTGCCAGCAGTTTAGTTTGGGGCAATGAGCAGTTCTTC. This codes for CASSLVWGNEQFF.

This clonotype has ten or more counts. The chain joins TRBV5-1 to TRBJ1-2, with no clear D. The germline V and J ends were trimmed by 0 bases and 4 bases, with 13 bases remaining between them. Per germline, CDR1 SGHRS and CDR2 YFSETQ. The CDR3 consists of 15 residues. CDR3 amino acids: CASSLAGEYPYGYTF. The CDR3 DNA follows: TGCGCCAGCAGCTTGGCCGGGGAGTATCCCTATGGCTACACCTTC.

This clonotype has at least ten counts. This chain connects TRBV28 to TRBJ2-5, with D tentatively TRBD1 (6 bases). The V end was cut by 6 bases, the J end by 13 bases, with 21 bases between. Germline loops: CDR1 MDHEN, CDR2 SYDVKM. CDR3 length: 13 residues. As DNA, the CDR3 is TGTGCCAGCAGCTCTACAGGGAATGGGAGAGGGTACTTC. Amino acids: CASSSTGNGRGYF.

This clonotype was detected ten times or more. This rearrangement joins TRBV13 to TRBJ2-3; 15 bases are a match to TRBD2. The CDR3 sequence is 19 residues long. Germline V gene data show CDR1 as PRHDT and CDR2 as FYEKMQ (reference sequence). Germline trimming cut 5 bases from V and 3 bases from J; bases unmatched to any gene: 12. CDR3 amino acids: CASSPNLGLAGGTTDTQYF. The CDR3 DNA sequence: TGTGCCAGCAGCCCTAACCTGGGACTAGCGGGGGGTACAACAGATACGCAGTATTTT.

This clonotype was seen many times. This chain connects TRBV9 to TRBJ2-2; 9 positions agree with TRBD1. Germline V lookup: CDR1 SGDLS, CDR2 YYNGEE. With 0 bases clipped from V and 6 bases from J, the junction kept 3 bases outside the gene matches. The CDR3 spans 15 residues. CDR3 sequence reads: CASSVGDRAAGELFF. CDR3 DNA: TGTGCCAGCAGCGTAGGGGACAGGGCGGCCGGGGAGCTGTTTTTT.

This clonotype was found many times. The rearrangement links TRBV2 to TRBJ2-3; 10 bases are a match to TRBD1. Germline V gene lookup returns CDR1 SNHLY and CDR2 FYNNEI. CDR3 length equals 14 residues. V was pared by 6 bases and J by 3 bases, with 3 bases of the junction left unmatched. CDR3 in DNA: TGTGCCAGCAGAGGACAGGGGGGGACAGATACGCAGTATTTT. This sequence encodes CASRGQGGTDTQYF.

This chain links TRBV19 with TRBJ1-5; TRBD1 is a possible D gene (5 bases). Germline V CDR1 and CDR2: LNHDA, SQIVND (reference sequence). V gave up 3 bases and J gave up 6 bases, with 15 bases separating them. This CDR3 comprises 15 residues. The CDR3 sequence is CASSIAAGNFQPQHF. CDR3 coding DNA: TGTGCCAGTAGTATCGCAGCAGGGAATTTTCAGCCCCAGCATTTT. The full variable domain, rest sourced from reference TRBV19 and TRBJ1-5, is DGGITQSPKYLFRKEGQNVTLSCEQNLNHDAMYWYRQDPGQGLRLIYYSQIVNDFQKGDIAEGYSVSREKKESFPLTVTSAQKNPTAFYLCASSIAAGNFQPQHFGDGTRLSIL.

This clonotype showed up just a few times. J is TRBJ2-5 and V is TRBV4-1; 10 bases align to TRBD2. This CDR3 has 17 amino acids. CDR1 and CDR2 (germline): MGHRA, YSYEKL. V gave up 3 bases and J gave up 5 bases; unmatched junction bases: 12. The CDR3 DNA follows: TGCGCCAGCAGCCAGACGTTAGCGGGGGGCGCGGTGGAGACCCAGTACTTC. Amino acid sequence: CASSQTLAGGAVETQYF.

This clonotype was counted at least ten times. The chain couples TRBV3-1 to TRBJ1-5; D is possibly TRBD1 (5 bases). CDR3 length: 14 amino acids. CDR1 and CDR2 (germline): LGHDT, YNNKEL (reference sequence). Trimming shortened V by 3 bases and J by 7 bases, and 13 bases separated the two germline ends. The CDR3 DNA reads TGTGCCAGCAGCCAGGGGGGTTACGGCCAGCCCCAGCATTTT. Translating it yields CASSQGGYGQPQHF.

The CDR3 coding sequence is TGTGCCAGCACTCAGGGGGCAGGGCACACTGAAGCTTTCTTT. Its translation: CASTQGAGHTEAFF. The V and J genes are TRBV9 and TRBJ1-1; the match to TRBD1 covers 8 bases. Germline values: CDR1 SGDLS, CDR2 YYNGEE. With V trimmed by 6 bases and J by 3 bases, 7 bases remained unmatched. The CDR3 is 14 residues long.

The chain recombines TRBV20-1 with TRBJ2-1; 12 bases agree with TRBD2. In germline, CDR1 is DFQATT, CDR2 SNEGSKA (reference sequence). V trimming: 2 bases; J trimming: 3 bases; junction bases outside the gene matches: 2. This CDR3 spans 15 amino acids. As DNA, the CDR3 is TGCAGTGCTAGACGACTAGCGGGGGACTACAATGAGCAGTTCTTC. Protein sequence: CSARRLAGDYNEQFF.

This clonotype was seen repeatedly, ten times or more. The chain joins TRBV7-3 to TRBJ2-7; unclear D gene. Looked up from germline, CDR1 is SGHTA and CDR2 is FQGTGA. V gave up 3 bases and J gave up 6 bases, with 12 bases separating them. This CDR3 comprises 13 residues. This CDR3 reads CASSFGTFSEQYF. For the CDR3, the DNA is TGTGCCAGCAGCTTCGGAACCTTCAGCGAGCAGTACTTC. The full variable domain, its missing parts supplied by reference TRBV7-3 and TRBJ2-7, is GAGVSQTPSNKVTEKGKYVELRCDPISGHTALYWYRQSLGQGPEFLIYFQGTGAADDSGLPNDRFFAVRPEGSVSTLKIQRTERGDSAVYLCASSFGTFSEQYFGPGTRLTVT.

This clonotype appeared many times. The genes are TRBV7-3 and TRBJ2-3, with D perhaps matching TRBD2 (6 bases). Germline loops: CDR1 SGHTA, CDR2 FQGTGA. V lost 1 base to trimming and J lost 0 bases, with 8 bases between them. CDR3 length equals 15 residues. CDR3 loop: CASSLKGTSTDTQYF. Written as DNA, the CDR3 is TGTGCCAGCAGCTTAAAAGGGACTAGCACAGATACGCAGTATTTT.

In its sample, this clonotype was seen many times. This chain joins TRBV28 and TRBJ1-2, with 7 nucleotides matching TRBD1. The trim removed 6 bases at V and 6 bases at J, leaving 13 bases unmatched. CDR3 length equals 15 residues. Germline V gene sequence: CDR1 MDHEN, CDR2 SYDVKM. CDR3 in amino acids: CASRVSNRGWHGYTF. The CDR3 nucleotides are TGTGCCAGCAGAGTTTCGAACAGGGGCTGGCATGGCTACACCTTC.

This clonotype appeared many times. The V gene is TRBV19, the J gene TRBJ1-1; D possibly corresponds to TRBD1 (5 bases). This CDR3 region has 16 residues. Trimming cost V 3 bases and J 0 bases, with 14 bases left between them. CDR1 and CDR2 from the germline V gene are LNHDA and SQIVND (reference sequence). The CDR3 loop is CASSIPGQAMNTEAFF. As DNA, the CDR3 is TGTGCCAGTAGTATCCCAGGGCAGGCGATGAACACTGAAGCTTTCTTT. The entire variable domain, with the rest obtained from reference TRBV19 and TRBJ1-1, is as follows: DGGITQSPKYLFRKEGQNVTLSCEQNLNHDAMYWYRQDPGQGLRLIYYSQIVNDFQKGDIAEGYSVSREKKESFPLTVTSAQKNPTAFYLCASSIPGQAMNTEAFFGQGTRLTVV.

The rearrangement links TRBV19 to TRBJ2-7, with 11 bases lining up with TRBD2. Per the germline V gene, CDR1 is LNHDA and CDR2 is SQIVND (reference sequence). V lost 5 bases to trimming and J lost 3 bases; unmatched junction nucleotides: 6. The CDR3 runs 15 residues. CDR3 sequence (DNA): TGTGCCAGTAGTGCGCGACTAGCGGGGAGCTACGAGCAGTACTTC. As protein: CASSARLAGSYEQYF. The whole variable domain, filled in from reference TRBV19 and TRBJ2-7, reads DGGITQSPKYLFRKEGQNVTLSCEQNLNHDAMYWYRQDPGQGLRLIYYSQIVNDFQKGDIAEGYSVSREKKESFPLTVTSAQKNPTAFYLCASSARLAGSYEQYFGPGTRLTVT.

This clonotype was picked up a small number of times. The V call is TRBV29-1, the J call TRBJ1-2; no definite D call. This CDR3 comprises 12 residues. The germline V gene has CDR1 SQVTM and CDR2 ANQGSEA. Trimming left V 4 bases short and J 8 bases short, with 14 bases between. This CDR3 is CSVVRDSWGYTF. For the CDR3, the DNA is TGCAGCGTTGTAAGGGATTCCTGGGGCTACACCTTC.

This clonotype was counted only a few times. The CDR3 reads CSAYSRGSYNEQFF. CDR3 sequence (DNA): TGCAGTGCTTATTCGCGGGGGTCCTACAATGAGCAGTTCTTC. The chain couples TRBV20-1 to TRBJ2-1; TRBD2 matches 7 bases. Germline V CDR1 and CDR2: DFQATT, SNEGSKA (reference sequence). J gave up 1 base and V 5 bases, and 5 bases lay outside the gene matches. CDR3 size: 14 residues.

To note about this clonotype: A much larger clone sits a single nucleotide away, making a read error possible. The chain employs TRBV28 and TRBJ1-6; 8 bases map to TRBD1. V dropped 8 bases and J dropped 10; count of bases not matched to a gene: 13. The CDR3 consists of 15 residues. Germline CDR1 MDHEN, CDR2 SYDVKM. Here the CDR3 reads CASGLPLTGESPLHF. CDR3 DNA: TGTGCCAGCGGTCTTCCATTGACAGGGGAATCACCCCTCCACTTT.

This clonotype was seen at least ten times. This CDR3 reads CASSPVLSSSYEQYF. Written as DNA, the CDR3 is TGTGCCAGCAGTCCCGTGTTGAGCAGCTCCTACGAGCAGTACTTC. The V gene is TRBV27, the J gene TRBJ2-7; D gene unclear. CDR1 MNHEY and CDR2 SMNVEV come from the germline V gene (reference sequence). The ends were cut back, 5 bases at V and 0 bases at J, with 14 bases in the middle. The CDR3 length is 15 residues.

This clonotype was observed at least ten times. This chain connects TRBV12-3 or TRBV12-4 to TRBJ1-2; D is unclear. CDR3 length: 15 amino acids. The germline V and J ends were trimmed by 7 bases and 3 bases, with 18 bases remaining between them. CDR3 DNA: TGTGCCAGCACCCCTCGCAGCCCCGGGGACTATGGCTACACCTTC. Encoded protein: CASTPRSPGDYGYTF.

This clonotype has a count of ten or more. The chain links TRBV3-1 to TRBJ2-2, with D perhaps TRBD2 (6 bases). V was shortened by 4 bases and J by 6 bases, with 12 bases between the two germline ends. The CDR3 sequence is 14 residues long. Germline loops: CDR1 LGHDT, CDR2 YNNKEL (reference sequence). The DNA of the CDR3 is TGTGCCAGCAGCCTACGGAGGAGGGCCGGGGAGCTGTTTTTT. It translates to CASSLRRRAGELFF.

The V and J genes are TRBV7-9 and TRBJ2-7; D is uncertain. CDR3 length: 12 amino acids. Germline V gives CDR1 SEHNR, CDR2 FQNEAQ (reference sequence). Between the trimmed V and J ends, which lost 5 bases and 3 bases, there was a span of 8 bases. The CDR3, as DNA: TGTGCCAGCAGCCGACAAAACTACGAGCAGTACTTC. Its protein product is CASSRQNYEQYF.